Listed below are T cell receptor beta chains from one sample, sequenced in a study of T cell repertoires in cytomegalovirus infection. TCRdb re-derived calls from the reads in MiXCR, one entry per CDR3 protein. The sample lists roughly 200,000 distinct CDR3 sequences, 8.5% to 10% occurring once. Sequencing was performed on PBMCs. The receptors derive from a human donor in good health (CMV status not recorded). Some clones in this sample may be carry-over from other donors' samples. Both conserved end residues are part of each CDR3. The order of the fields is D gene, J gene, V gene, clone size, CDR3 DNA, CDR3 protein. D genes are given only for firm matches. Some rows have no size entry. The others give once, few or many, or a class for an expanded clone.

>NA|TRBJ1-5|TRBV5-6|few
TGTGCCAGCAGCTTGGGGGCGGGGAGCAATCAGCCCCAGCATTTT
CASSLGAGSNQPQHF
>TRBD1|TRBJ2-7|TRBV19|many
TGTGCCAGTAGTGTCGACAGGGGAGAGGACGAGCAGTACTTC
CASSVDRGEDEQYF
>NA|TRBJ2-6|TRBV15|few
TGTGCCACCAGCAGAGACCGCAGCTCTGGGGCCAACGTCCTGACTTTC
CATSRDRSSGANVLTF
>TRBD1|TRBJ2-7|TRBV28|few
TGTGCCACTGCCCCTCGGGACAGGGTCAACGAGCAGTACTTC
CATAPRDRVNEQYF
>TRBD1|TRBJ1-6|TRBV20-1|many
TGCAGTGCCACCCCCAACACAGGGGATAATTCACCCCTCCACTTT
CSATPNTGDNSPLHF
>TRBD2|TRBJ2-1|TRBV29-1|many
TGCAGCGTTGTGCGGGGAGGGAATGAGCAGTTCTTC
CSVVRGGNEQFF
>NA|TRBJ2-1|TRBV28|few
TGTGCCAGCAGACCCGGGACACGGAGAGACAATGAGCAGTTCTTC
CASRPGTRRDNEQFF
>TRBD1|TRBJ2-1|TRBV10-3|many
TGTGCCATCCGGGCGGGGACAGGCTCCTACAATGAGCAGTTCTTC
CAIRAGTGSYNEQFF
>NA|TRBJ1-2|TRBV12-3/TRBV12-4|many
TGTGCCAGCGGGGTGGGACAACTCTATGGCTACACCTTC
CASGVGQLYGYTF
>TRBD1|TRBJ2-7|TRBV5-1|NA
TGCGCCAGCAGAAAGGACGGGGACAGCCTCTACGAGCAGTACTTC
CASRKDGDSLYEQYF
>NA|TRBJ1-5|TRBV2|few
TGTGCCAGCAGTGTCTACAGCAGCCGAGATCAGCCCCAGCATTTT
CASSVYSSRDQPQHF
>NA|TRBJ1-5|TRBV19|NA
TGTGCCAGTAGGATAGCGGGAGGCAATCAGCCCCAGCATTTT
CASRIAGGNQPQHF
>NA|TRBJ1-1|TRBV12-3/TRBV12-4|many
TGTGCCAGCAGTTTATCAGGGGCGAACACTGAAGCTTTCTTT
CASSLSGANTEAFF
>NA|TRBJ2-1|TRBV7-6|NA
TGTGCTAGCAGCTTATCCCCTAGCTCCTACAATGAGCAGTTCTTC
CASSLSPSSYNEQFF
>TRBD1|TRBJ2-1|TRBV2|many
TGTGCCAGCAATACAGGGGGCACCTACAATGAGCAGTTCTTC
CASNTGGTYNEQFF
>TRBD2|TRBJ2-1|TRBV10-3|many
TGTGCCATCAGTGGGGGGACTAGCGGGGAACCCTACAATGAGCAGTTCTTC
CAISGGTSGEPYNEQFF
>NA|TRBJ1-5|TRBV7-2|many
TGTGCCAGCAGCTTAGGGACAGATCTTCAGCCCCAGCATTTT
CASSLGTDLQPQHF
>TRBD1|TRBJ2-3|TRBV7-2|many
TGTGCCAGCAGCCAGGGACAGTCTAGCACAGATACGCAGTATTTT
CASSQGQSSTDTQYF
>TRBD1|TRBJ1-1|TRBV7-9|many
TGTGCCAGCAGCTTGGGACAGGGCCCTGAAGCTTTCTTT
CASSLGQGPEAFF
>TRBD2|TRBJ2-1|TRBV7-2|many
TGTGCCAGCAGCTTAGCTGGGCTAGCGGGATACAATGAGCAGTTCTTC
CASSLAGLAGYNEQFF
>TRBD1|TRBJ2-7|TRBV2|many
TGTGCCAGCCTTCGGGACAGGGGCTCCTACGAGCAGTACTTC
CASLRDRGSYEQYF
>NA|TRBJ2-1|TRBV7-8|many
TGTGCCAGCAGTTTCACAAGCGGACCCTCCTACAATGAGCAGTTCTTC
CASSFTSGPSYNEQFF
>NA|TRBJ2-2|TRBV19|few
TGTGCCAGTAGGTCCCCAGGAGACACCGGGGAGCTGTTTTTT
CASRSPGDTGELFF
>TRBD1|TRBJ2-1|TRBV2|many
TGTGCCAGCAGTTACAGGGGGACATACAATGAGCAGTTCTTC
CASSYRGTYNEQFF
>NA|TRBJ1-1|TRBV28|NA
TGTGCCAGCAGTTTACTGGAAAGACTTCTCGTAACTGAAGCTTTCTTT
CASSLLERLLVTEAFF
>NA|TRBJ1-5|TRBV3-1|many
TGTGCCAGCAGCCAAGATGACCAGCCCCAGCATTTT
CASSQDDQPQHF
>NA|TRBJ2-1|TRBV9|NA
TGTGCCTCAGCAGGACGGGATCGGTCCGACAATGAGCAGTTCTTC
CASAGRDRSDNEQFF
>NA|TRBJ2-1|TRBV20-1|many
TGCAGTGCTCCCCCGGGGCACGGGAATGAGCAGTTCTTC
CSAPPGHGNEQFF
>NA|TRBJ2-7|TRBV10-3|many
TGTGCCATCAGTGAGTCGGGGGGAGGGGGGCGAACGGACGAGCAGTACTTC
CAISESGGGGRTDEQYF
>NA|TRBJ1-4|TRBV11-2|many
TGTGCCAGCAGCTTAACAGTTCGCGGAAATGAAAAACTGTTTTTT
CASSLTVRGNEKLFF
>NA|TRBJ1-1|TRBV28|NA
TGTGCCAGCAGTTCCATGCCCACTGAAGCTTTCTTT
CASSSMPTEAFF
>NA|TRBJ2-5|TRBV28|NA
TGTGCCAGCAGTTTAGGTCGGCCCAAAGAGACCCAGTACTTC
CASSLGRPKETQYF
>NA|TRBJ1-1|TRBV20-1|NA
TGCAGTGCCCCCGCGTTGGACACTGAAGCTTTCTTT
CSAPALDTEAFF
>NA|TRBJ2-7|TRBV14|few
TGTGCCAGCAGCCAAGATAGTTTCGACAGAACCTACGAGCAGTACTTC
CASSQDSFDRTYEQYF
>TRBD1|TRBJ2-7|TRBV6-2/TRBV6-3|many
TGTGCCAGCAGTTATTCGGGACAGGGGGCTAACGAGCAGTACTTC
CASSYSGQGANEQYF
>TRBD1|TRBJ1-4|TRBV2|many
TGTGCCAGCAGGAGAGAGAGGACAGGGTCCAATAATGAAAAACTGTTTTTT
CASRRERTGSNNEKLFF
>NA|TRBJ1-5|TRBV27|few
TGTGCCAGCAGTTTCCAGGGTTTTGGGCAGCCCCAGCATTTT
CASSFQGFGQPQHF
>TRBD1|TRBJ2-5|TRBV5-1|few
TGCGCCAGTCTCCGGGGACAGGGAGAGACCCAGTACTTC
CASLRGQGETQYF
>TRBD1|TRBJ2-7|TRBV5-5|many
TGTGCCAGCAGCCCGTGGGACAGAACCTACGAGCAGTACTTC
CASSPWDRTYEQYF
>NA|TRBJ2-1|TRBV6-6|NA
TGTGCCAGCCCCCCCCGGGCGGGGGCGAGGAGTGAGCAGTTCTTC
CASPPRAGARSEQFF
>TRBD2|TRBJ2-2|TRBV7-2|many
TGTGCCAGCAGCTTTCGTATGGGACTAGGCGCCGGGGAGCTGTTTTTT
CASSFRMGLGAGELFF
>NA|TRBJ2-5|TRBV2|many
TGTGCCAGCAGTCAAGCCTCGACAGTGACAGAGACCCAGTACTTC
CASSQASTVTETQYF